This T cell receptor beta chain was sequenced for a study of shared clonotypes between healthy human individuals. The study's findings and limits: A reduction in generation probabilities was seen for non-shared clonotypes relative to those shared by all four donors.

The study separated CD4+ cells into CD45RA+ naive and CD45RA-negative memory subsets. The CDR3 has 17 amino acids. As handled by the study authors: Sequence data from immunoSEQ were junction-only and lacked quality scores; consequently, filtering differed. The table came from immunoSEQ multiplex PCR; TCRdb's copy has only in-frame clones and leaves some out. D and trimming were read from the DNA, whereas the V and J calls and clone size are those reported in that table. The sample gives 2,500,000 or so clones, under 95% of which show up once; 0.3% to 0.45% is in the top ten. In regard to this clone: Its antigen is unknown.

This chain connects TRBV12-2 to TRBJ2-7. TRBV12-2 is classified as a pseudogene. This clonotype was obtained from a man aged 18 to 35 in good health. Some clones in this sample may be carry-over from other donors' samples. Sequenced sample: naive CD4+ T cells from PBMCs. Noted subset: CD45RA+ positively selected. The CDR3 DNA follows: TGTGCAAGTCGCTTTAGTTGCCGGGACGAAGTAGACTACGAGCAGTACTTC. It encodes CASRFSCRDEVDYEQYF.